The 16 T cell receptor beta chains presented below share a single source sample, sequenced in a study of blood T cell repertoires in COVID-19. Profiled with immunoSEQ multiplex PCR; TCRdb holds only in-frame clones, not every one. The sample includes 250,000 to 400,000 clones, about 91% seen only once; the top ten take 1.5% to 2%. The sequencing sample was made of peripheral blood. These TCRs come from a woman aged 25 to 39 with COVID-19, enrolled during active disease.

About this clone: At one end, the junction sequence differs from germline, possibly due to a read error. The chain uses TRBV6-1 and TRBJ1-2; D may be TRBD1 (5 bases). CDR1 MNHNS and CDR2 SASEGT come from the germline V gene. There are 13 residues in the CDR3. The CDR3 DNA sequence: TGTGCCAGCAGTGAGGGGACTTACTATGACTACACCTTC. It codes for CASSEGTYYDYTF.

This clone has only a few counts. The rearrangement uses TRBV9 and TRBJ2-2; D is ambiguous. This CDR3 spans 13 amino acids. V was pared by 2 bases and J by 5 bases, with 7 bases between. From germline, CDR1 is SGDLS and CDR2 YYNGEE. CDR3: CASSVALTGELFF. In nucleotides, the CDR3 is TGTGCCAGCAGCGTTGCGTTAACCGGGGAGCTGTTTTTT.

This clone showed up just once. The chain combines TRBV6-5 with TRBJ1-4; no definite D call. V lost 8 bases, J lost 8 bases, and 15 bases lay in between. This CDR3 contains 13 residues. Germline V gene lookup returns CDR1 MNHEY and CDR2 SVGAGI. The CDR3 DNA is TGTGCCAGCGGAAGTTACGGGAGGGAAAAACTGTTTTTT. Translated, it gives CASGSYGREKLFF.

This chain uses TRBV6-1 with TRBJ1-6; 7 nucleotides agree with TRBD1. Germline CDR1 MNHNS, CDR2 SASEGT. The CDR3 runs 19 residues. V was pared by 4 bases and J by 5 bases, with 17 bases of the junction left unmatched. This chain's CDR3 is CASSAWTGTAKSNNSPLHF. CDR3 nucleotides: TGTGCCAGCAGTGCCTGGACCGGGACAGCGAAGAGTAATAATTCACCCCTCCACTTT.

The chain employs TRBV6-6 and TRBJ1-2; TRBD1 agrees at 7 bases. CDR3 length equals 13 residues. Trimming removed 6 bases from V and 3 bases from J; junction bases left unmatched: 4. Germline V gene sequence: CDR1 MNHNY, CDR2 SVGAGI (reference sequence). The CDR3 reads CASSQQGYYGYTF. The CDR3 DNA reads TGTGCCAGCAGCCAACAGGGGTACTATGGCTACACCTTC.

This clone was picked up a small number of times. The V call is TRBV27, the J call TRBJ1-1; 7 positions agree with TRBD1. The CDR3 extends over 18 amino acids. Germline V gives CDR1 MNHEY, CDR2 SMNVEV (reference sequence). V shed 6 bases, J shed 0 bases, and the junction held 16 bases outside the gene matches. The CDR3 sequence is CASSRGWDSRFLNTEAFF. The CDR3 DNA reads as TGTGCCAGCAGCCGGGGTTGGGACAGTCGCTTTCTGAACACTGAAGCTTTCTTT.

The gene calls are TRBV19 and TRBJ1-4; 10 bases match TRBD1. V shed 5 bases and J 7 bases; nucleotides not matched to a gene: 10. The CDR3 contains 16 residues. Germline loops: CDR1 LNHDA, CDR2 SQIVND (reference sequence). CDR3 in DNA: TGTGCCAGTAGTGGTGGGACAGGGGTTCGGAGTGAAAAACTGTTTTTT. Its protein product is CASSGGTGVRSEKLFF. Drawing the rest from reference TRBV19 and TRBJ1-4, the complete variable domain is DGGITQSPKYLFRKEGQNVTLSCEQNLNHDAMYWYRQDPGQGLRLIYYSQIVNDFQKGDIAEGYSVSREKKESFPLTVTSAQKNPTAFYLCASSGGTGVRSEKLFFGSGTQLSVL.

The CDR3 loop reads CASSQEGAGGFTEAFF. CDR3 DNA sequence: TGTGCCAGCAGCCAAGAAGGCGCAGGGGGCTTCACTGAAGCTTTCTTT. J is TRBJ1-1 and V is TRBV4-2; 8 bases match TRBD1. J was trimmed by 4 bases and V by 0 bases; bases with no gene match: 7. Germline V CDR1 and CDR2: LGHNA, YNFKEQ. The CDR3 is 16 amino acids.

This chain joins TRBV2 and TRBJ2-5; tentatively, D is TRBD2 (7 bases). This CDR3 contains 14 residues. Trimming removed 3 bases from V and 7 bases from J, with 15 bases in between. In germline, CDR1 is SNHLY, CDR2 FYNNEI. The CDR3 loop reads CASSEGGALATQYF. The CDR3 DNA sequence: TGTGCCAGCAGTGAGGGGGGGGCCTTGGCGACCCAGTACTTC.

V usage is TRBV3-1 (or the pseudogene TRBV3-2) and J usage is TRBJ1-5; D not resolved. This CDR3 is 14 amino acids long. From germline, CDR1 is LGHDT and CDR2 YNNKEL (reference sequence). V dropped 3 bases and J dropped 3 bases, with 9 bases sitting between them. The DNA for the CDR3 is TGTGCCAGCAGCCACTCAGACACCAATCAGCCCCAGCATTTT. Its translation: CASSHSDTNQPQHF.

This clone was recorded only once. This chain joins TRBV7-6 and TRBJ1-5; D remains ambiguous. V lost 5 bases and J 0 bases, leaving 17 bases between the germline ends. The CDR3 is made up of 17 amino acids. Germline V gene lookup returns CDR1 SGHVS and CDR2 FNYEAQ. The CDR3 region is CASSARDGGYSNQPQHF. In DNA form, the CDR3 reads TGTGCCAGCAGCGCCCGAGACGGAGGATATAGCAATCAGCCCCAGCATTTT.

This sequence joins TRBV11-3 and TRBJ2-1, with D tentatively TRBD1 (5 bases). CDR1 and CDR2 from the germline V gene are SGHNT and YENEEA. The CDR3 has 15 residues. V lost 2 bases and J 4 bases, leaving 12 bases between the germline ends. The CDR3 is CASSLFAGRYNEQFF. CDR3 bases: TGTGCCAGCAGCTTATTCGCAGGGCGGTACAATGAGCAGTTCTTC.

This chain connects TRBV2 to TRBJ1-3, with 8 nucleotides matching TRBD1. The CDR3 length is 14 residues. Trimming took 7 bases from V and 2 from J; bases not matched to a gene: 4. Germline CDR1 and CDR2: SNHLY and FYNNEI. Here the CDR3 reads CASKRQGTGNTIYF. The CDR3 bases are TGTGCCAGCAAAAGACAGGGGACTGGAAACACCATATATTTT.

The V gene is TRBV5-4, the J gene TRBJ1-1; D call uncertain. CDR1 and CDR2 (germline): SGHNT, YYREEE (reference sequence). The ends were cut back, 1 base at V and 1 base at J, with 23 bases in the middle. The CDR3 consists of 19 residues. The CDR3 coding sequence is TGTGCCAGCAGCTTGAACCCATGGGAACCAACCGAGGGGAACACTGAAGCTTTCTTT. The encoded protein is CASSLNPWEPTEGNTEAFF.

This clone turned up a few times. This chain joins TRBV7-2 and TRBJ1-2; D remains unclear. CDR1 and CDR2 (germline): SGHTA, FQGNSA. This CDR3 contains 14 residues. V was clipped by 2 bases and J by 5 bases, with 12 bases between them. For the CDR3, the DNA is TGTGCCAGCAGCTTAATCAGTGCGGGTTATGGCTACACCTTC. Protein product: CASSLISAGYGYTF.

J is TRBJ2-3 and V is TRBV7-9, with D perhaps matching TRBD2 (6 bases). In germline, CDR1 is SEHNR, CDR2 FQNEAQ (reference sequence). Trimming left V 4 bases short and J 9 bases short, with 11 bases between. CDR3 length equals 12 residues. CDR3 protein: CASSSSLATQYF. Written as DNA, the CDR3 is TGTGCCAGCAGCTCCTCACTAGCAACGCAGTATTTT.